This is a list of T cell receptor beta chains from one sample in a study of cytomegalovirus exposure and HLA in healthy donors. The assay was immunoSEQ multiplex PCR, and TCRdb's table has in-frame clones only and misses some. The table lists about 130,000 clones, 60% to 80% of them singletons. What was sequenced was PBMCs. The receptors here all came from a female donor in good health and CMV-seronegative. CDR3s include the opening cysteine and the closing phenylalanine or tryptophan. Each record gives: clone size, J gene, D gene, V gene, CDR3 protein, CDR3 DNA. D genes are given only for firm matches. Where a row states a size, it is once, few, many or the class of an expanded clone; other rows omit it.

>-|TRBJ1-5|TRBD1|TRBV15
CATSRWTGGNQPQHF
TGTGCCACCAGCCGGTGGACAGGAGGGAATCAGCCCCAGCATTTT
>-|TRBJ2-7|TRBD2|TRBV7-9
CAITSGPPSYEQYF
TGTGCCATCACTAGCGGGCCCCCCTCCTACGAGCAGTACTTC
>-|TRBJ2-3|-|TRBV28
CASSFQLAADTQYF
TGTGCCAGCAGTTTCCAGCTAGCTGCAGATACGCAGTATTTT
>-|TRBJ2-1|-|TRBV28
CAIAASSYNEQFF
TGTGCCATAGCCGCGAGCTCCTACAATGAGCAGTTCTTC
>once|TRBJ2-1|-|TRBV5-6
CASSYLRQVSYNEQFF
TGTGCCAGCAGCTATTTGCGGCAAGTCTCCTACAATGAGCAGTTCTTC
>few|TRBJ1-5|TRBD1|TRBV28
CASSSGTGIQPQHF
TGTGCCAGCAGCTCCGGGACAGGGATTCAGCCCCAGCATTTT
>-|TRBJ2-3|TRBD2|TRBV6-4
CASSAGLAGADTQYF
TGTGCCAGCAGTGCGGGACTAGCGGGAGCAGATACGCAGTATTTT
>-|TRBJ2-5|-|TRBV2
CASSPQETQYF
TGTGCCAGCAGTCCACAAGAGACCCAGTACTTC
>-|TRBJ2-3|TRBD2|TRBV4-1
CASSQVSTTGRGGQYF
TGCGCCAGCAGCCAAGTTTCGACTACGGGGCGGGGGGGGCAGTATTTT
>-|TRBJ2-7|-|TRBV18
CASSPSAGTYEQYF
TGTGCCAGCTCACCATCGGCAGGGACCTACGAGCAGTACTTC
>-|TRBJ2-1|TRBD2|TRBV7-9
CASSRREDSYNEQFF
TGTGCCAGCAGTAGGCGGGAGGACTCCTACAATGAGCAGTTCTTC
>-|TRBJ2-1|TRBD2|TRBV5-1
CATATSESSYNEQFF
TGCGCCACCGCCACTAGCGAGAGCTCCTACAATGAGCAGTTCTTC
>-|TRBJ2-7|-|TRBV6-6
CASSKNSGTHTYEQYF
TGTGCCAGCAGTAAAAATTCCGGGACTCATACCTACGAGCAGTACTTC
>-|TRBJ2-5|-|TRBV9
CASSSRVGETQYF
TGTGCCAGCAGCTCCAGGGTTGGCGAGACCCAGTACTTC
>-|TRBJ2-7|TRBD1|TRBV27
CASREQGGLRGEQYF
TGTGCCAGCAGGGAACAGGGGGGTTTACGAGGCGAGCAGTACTTC
>-|TRBJ2-2|TRBD2|TRBV4-2
CASSQDSGSANTGELFF
TGTGCCAGCAGCCAAGACAGCGGGAGCGCGAACACCGGGGAGCTGTTTTTT
>once|TRBJ1-4|-|TRBV7-6
CASSLMSHEKLLF
TGTGCCAGCAGCTTAATGAGTCATGAAAAACTGCTTTTT
>few|TRBJ1-3|-|TRBV4-1
CASSPLDRDGNTIYF
TGCGCCAGCAGCCCTCTGGACAGAGATGGAAACACCATATATTTT
>-|TRBJ1-5|-|TRBV7-2
CASSLAGGGQPQHF
TGTGCCAGCAGCTTAGCGGGGGGAGGTCAGCCCCAGCATTTT
>-|TRBJ2-3|TRBD1|TRBV10-3
CAITPDRARGTDTQYF
TGTGCCATCACCCCGGACAGGGCAAGGGGCACAGATACGCAGTATTTT
>few|TRBJ1-2|-|TRBV30
CAWRTFRRLGYGYTF
TGTGCCTGGAGGACCTTCCGGCGGTTGGGCTATGGCTACACCTTC
>-|TRBJ2-5|TRBD2|TRBV28
CASSLKGLAGAETQYF
TGTGCCAGCAGTTTAAAGGGACTAGCGGGTGCCGAGACCCAGTACTTC
>-|TRBJ2-5|-|TRBV11-2
CASSLASLSQETQYF
TGTGCCAGCAGCTTAGCTAGTCTCTCCCAAGAGACCCAGTACTTC
>-|TRBJ2-6|TRBD1|TRBV19
CASSKGQPGANVLTF
TGTGCCAGTAGTAAGGGACAGCCTGGGGCCAACGTCCTGACTTTC
>-|TRBJ2-2|TRBD1|TRBV6-1
CASSARAGQGAFGTGELFF
TGTGCCAGCAGTGCACGAGCGGGACAGGGGGCTTTCGGGACCGGGGAGCTGTTTTTT
>-|TRBJ2-7|TRBD1|TRBV10-3
CAISVQGEDEQYF
TGTGCCATCAGTGTCCAGGGGGAAGACGAGCAGTACTTC
>medium-sized|TRBJ2-7|TRBD2|TRBV5-1
CASRLFAASGEGEQYF
TGCGCCAGCAGGCTCTTCGCGGCTAGCGGAGAGGGCGAGCAGTACTTC
>few|TRBJ2-1|-|TRBV5-1
CASSLGQAYNEQFF
TGCGCCAGCAGCTTGGGACAGGCCTACAATGAGCAGTTCTTC
>-|TRBJ2-7|-|TRBV27
CASGYTQGHEQYF
TGTGCCAGCGGATATACACAGGGACACGAGCAGTACTTC
>few|TRBJ2-5|-|TRBV2
CASREGRDQETQYF
TGTGCCAGCAGGGAGGGACGGGACCAAGAGACCCAGTACTTC
>-|TRBJ1-4|-|TRBV18
CASSLTLGNRATNEKLFF
TGTGCCAGCTCACTAACACTCGGGAATCGGGCAACTAATGAAAAACTGTTTTTT
>-|TRBJ2-2|TRBD2|TRBV29-1
CSVVTGTSGYTGELFF
TGCAGCGTTGTGACCGGGACTAGCGGTTACACCGGGGAGCTGTTTTTT
>-|TRBJ1-2|-|TRBV19
CASSIGQDYGYTF
TGTGCCAGTAGTATCGGACAAGACTATGGCTACACCTTC
>-|TRBJ2-7|TRBD2|TRBV7-9
CSSSSKLAGVTYEQYF
TGTTCCAGCAGCTCAAAACTAGCGGGAGTGACGTACGAGCAGTACTTC
>few|TRBJ2-1|-|TRBV13
CASSVSLSQFF
TGTGCCAGCAGCGTCTCACTTAGTCAGTTCTTC